The 11 T cell receptor beta chains in this list originate from one sample, sequenced in a study of blood T cells in healthy people across ages. Using a J-beta primer mix together with a sample-barcoded 5' primer, a second PCR was run for about 7 to 12 cycles. One entry per CDR3 protein, called by TCRdb with MiXCR from the 5' RACE reads. Among 1.5 million to 2 million distinct CDR3 sequences, roughly 27% were seen once, and the ten largest hold approximately 7.7%. Sequenced sample: blood. The receptors were sampled from a woman aged 25-40 years in good health.

The J gene is TRBJ1-1, the V gene TRBV5-5; TRBD1 might be the D (6 bases). This CDR3 spans 13 amino acids. Trimming took off 2 bases at V and 7 bases at J, with 12 bases between the two ends. CDR1 and CDR2 from the germline V gene are SGHKS and YYEKEE (reference sequence). The CDR3 sequence: CASSFGQNLEAFF. The CDR3 coding sequence is TGTGCCAGCAGCTTCGGACAGAACCTTGAAGCTTTCTTT.

The V call is TRBV28, the J call TRBJ2-7; the match to TRBD1 covers 8 bases. This CDR3 spans 16 amino acids. The V gene's germline CDR1 is MDHEN and CDR2 SYDVKM. V lost 5 bases, J lost 5 bases, and 14 bases stayed unmatched. CDR3 bases: TGTGCCAGCAGTCAATACGGACAGGGAGGTTCTGACGAGCAGTACTTC. Translating it yields CASSQYGQGGSDEQYF.

This clonotype occurred a few times. The chain's CDR3 is CASSVASRDSSLNYGYTF. CDR3 DNA: TGTGCCAGCAGCGTAGCTAGCCGAGACAGTTCCCTTAACTATGGCTACACCTTC. The chain employs TRBV9 and TRBJ1-2, with D maybe TRBD1 (5 bases). The CDR3 has 18 residues. Looked up from germline, CDR1 is SGDLS and CDR2 is YYNGEE. V was trimmed by 0 bases and J by 1 base, leaving 19 bases between them.

This clonotype was counted ten times or more. This chain connects TRBV7-2 to TRBJ2-1, with 8 bases lining up with TRBD1. This CDR3 is built from 15 residues. Losses at the gene ends were 5 bases for V and 0 bases for J; bases not matched to a gene: 3. Germline CDR1 is SGHTA and CDR2 is FQGNSA. The DNA for the CDR3 is TGTGCCAGCAGCCGACAGGGGTTCTCCTACAATGAGCAGTTCTTC. Amino acids: CASSRQGFSYNEQFF.

This clonotype was seen many times. The chain employs TRBV7-2 and TRBJ2-3; 7 bases map to TRBD2. V shed 5 bases, J shed 2 bases, and the junction held 13 bases outside the gene matches. Germline CDR1 and CDR2: SGHTA and FQGNSA. The CDR3 is made up of 17 amino acids. This chain's CDR3 is CASSLGKRGPLTDTQYF. As DNA, the CDR3 is TGTGCCAGCAGCCTCGGAAAGCGGGGCCCCCTCACAGATACGCAGTATTTT.

The V call is TRBV7-9, the J call TRBJ2-3; D call uncertain. This CDR3 is 15 amino acids long. The V end was cut by 5 bases, the J end by 2 bases, with 14 bases between. Germline V gene lookup returns CDR1 SEHNR and CDR2 FQNEAQ (reference sequence). The DNA of the CDR3 is TGTGCCAGCAGCCTCCTTACCCCCGCCACAGATACGCAGTATTTT. This translates into CASSLLTPATDTQYF.

Concerning this clonotype itself: Being one base from a much bigger clone, this may be a read error. The J gene is TRBJ2-6, the V gene TRBV5-1; either TRBD1 or TRBD2 may supply D (5 bases each). The CDR3 contains 18 residues. The germline CDR1 and CDR2 sequences are SGHRS and YFSETQ. V dropped 2 bases and J dropped 0 bases, with 15 bases sitting between them. Here the CDR3 DNA reads TGCGCCAGCAGCTTACAACCGGGACGGAGCTCTGGGGCCAACGTCCTGACTTTC. Amino acid sequence: CASSLQPGRSSGANVLTF.

This clonotype showed up many times. This chain connects TRBV5-5 to TRBJ2-5; D not certain. The germline V gene has CDR1 SGHKS and CDR2 YYEKEE (reference sequence). The CDR3 is 12 amino acids. V gave up 5 bases and J gave up 5 bases, with 10 bases separating them. This CDR3 reads CASSNRRETQYF. CDR3 bases: TGTGCCAGCAGTAACAGACGGGAGACCCAGTACTTC.

The gene calls are TRBV5-1 and TRBJ2-5, with 8 bases lining up with TRBD1. V dropped 4 bases and J dropped 11; count of bases not matched to a gene: 16. Germline V gene lookup returns CDR1 SGHRS and CDR2 YFSETQ. This CDR3 has 15 residues. For the CDR3, the DNA is TGCGCCAGCAGCGACAGACAGGGGACTTACTACGGGCAGTACTTC. It specifies CASSDRQGTYYGQYF. The full variable domain, rest sourced from reference TRBV5-1 and TRBJ2-5, is KAGVTQTPRYLIKTRGQQVTLSCSPISGHRSVSWYQQTPGQGLQFLFEYFSETQRNKGNFPGRFSGRQFSNSRSEMNVSTLELGDSALYLCASSDRQGTYYGQYFGPGTRLLVL.

This clonotype has a handful of counts. The gene calls are TRBV10-3 and TRBJ2-3; TRBD2 matches 8 bases. CDR1 and CDR2 from the germline V gene are ENHRY and SYGVKD. The CDR3 consists of 15 residues. V was clipped by 10 bases and J by 4 bases; unmatched bases: 13. The CDR3 loop is CATAAGGGPADTQYF. For the CDR3, the DNA is TGTGCCACGGCAGCAGGCGGGGGGCCCGCAGATACGCAGTATTTT.

The gene calls are TRBV7-3 and TRBJ2-4; TRBD1 matches at 7 bases. The CDR3 contains 14 residues. The junction had 8 bases not matched to a gene; V was cut back by 4 bases and J by 8 bases. Looked up from germline, CDR1 is SGHTA and CDR2 is FQGTGA. The CDR3: CASSSRGGRDIQYF. The DNA for the CDR3 is TGTGCCAGCAGCTCCAGAGGGGGCCGGGACATTCAGTACTTC.